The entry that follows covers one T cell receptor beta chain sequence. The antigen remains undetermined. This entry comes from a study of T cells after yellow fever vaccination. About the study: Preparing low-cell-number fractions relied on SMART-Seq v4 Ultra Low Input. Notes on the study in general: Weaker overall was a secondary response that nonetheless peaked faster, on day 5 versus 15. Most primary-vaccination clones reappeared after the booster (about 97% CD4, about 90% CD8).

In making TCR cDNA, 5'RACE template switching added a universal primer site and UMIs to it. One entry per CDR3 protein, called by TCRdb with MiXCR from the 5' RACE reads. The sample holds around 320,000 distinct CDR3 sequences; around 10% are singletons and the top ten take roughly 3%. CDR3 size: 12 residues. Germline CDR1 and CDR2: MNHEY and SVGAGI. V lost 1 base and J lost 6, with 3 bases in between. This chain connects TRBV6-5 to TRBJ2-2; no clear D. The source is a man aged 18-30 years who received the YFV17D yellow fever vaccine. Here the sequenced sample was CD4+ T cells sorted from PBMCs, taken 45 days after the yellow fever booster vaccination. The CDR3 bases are TGTGCCAGCAGTTACTATCCCGGGGAGCTGTTTTTT. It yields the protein CASSYYPGELFF.